This T cell receptor (beta chain) came from a study of blood T cell repertoires in COVID-19. Study details: The United States, Italy and Spain were the sources of the acute and convalescent COVID-19 samples.

Original processing notes: Amplified reference gene primers provided the basis for estimating nucleated cell counts. The data were produced by immunoSEQ multiplex PCR, yet TCRdb's version contains in-frame clones alone and is incomplete. V and J calls and clone size are as listed in that table; D and trimming were resolved from the DNA. The data show about 130,000 clones, around nine tenths seen once. All enrollees were roughly 18 to 90 years old and from fewer than 25 US areas. This clone was seen more than once but under ten times. The sequencing sample was made of PBMCs or T cells enriched from blood (not recorded which). This receptor was taken from a woman between 45 and 60 years old who had recovered from COVID-19.

The CDR3 region is CASSQEVGQGYQPQHF. The CDR3 DNA is TGCGCCAGCAGCCAAGAGGTGGGACAGGGATACCAGCCCCAGCATTTT. The rearrangement links TRBV4-3 to TRBJ1-5, with TRBD1 matching over 9 bases. Germline trimming cut 0 bases from V and 7 bases from J; bases unmatched to any gene: 7. This CDR3 region has 16 residues. CDR1 is LGHNA and CDR2 is YSLEER in the germline V gene.